The TCR beta chain described here comes from a study of monozygotic twins with inflammatory bowel disease. Germline V gives CDR1 ENHRY, CDR2 SYGVKD. The CDR3 is made up of 16 amino acids. TCRdb re-called the 5' RACE reads; one entry per CDR3 protein, DNA not given. Its table records some 440,000 distinct CDR3 sequences. Sequencing was done on a sample of blood. The rearrangement joins TRBV10-3 to TRBJ2-3. This receptor was obtained from a human donor with ulcerative colitis or Crohn's disease, or a healthy co-twin of an affected twin (not recorded which). CDR3 residues: CAISDLYGTSPDTQYF.